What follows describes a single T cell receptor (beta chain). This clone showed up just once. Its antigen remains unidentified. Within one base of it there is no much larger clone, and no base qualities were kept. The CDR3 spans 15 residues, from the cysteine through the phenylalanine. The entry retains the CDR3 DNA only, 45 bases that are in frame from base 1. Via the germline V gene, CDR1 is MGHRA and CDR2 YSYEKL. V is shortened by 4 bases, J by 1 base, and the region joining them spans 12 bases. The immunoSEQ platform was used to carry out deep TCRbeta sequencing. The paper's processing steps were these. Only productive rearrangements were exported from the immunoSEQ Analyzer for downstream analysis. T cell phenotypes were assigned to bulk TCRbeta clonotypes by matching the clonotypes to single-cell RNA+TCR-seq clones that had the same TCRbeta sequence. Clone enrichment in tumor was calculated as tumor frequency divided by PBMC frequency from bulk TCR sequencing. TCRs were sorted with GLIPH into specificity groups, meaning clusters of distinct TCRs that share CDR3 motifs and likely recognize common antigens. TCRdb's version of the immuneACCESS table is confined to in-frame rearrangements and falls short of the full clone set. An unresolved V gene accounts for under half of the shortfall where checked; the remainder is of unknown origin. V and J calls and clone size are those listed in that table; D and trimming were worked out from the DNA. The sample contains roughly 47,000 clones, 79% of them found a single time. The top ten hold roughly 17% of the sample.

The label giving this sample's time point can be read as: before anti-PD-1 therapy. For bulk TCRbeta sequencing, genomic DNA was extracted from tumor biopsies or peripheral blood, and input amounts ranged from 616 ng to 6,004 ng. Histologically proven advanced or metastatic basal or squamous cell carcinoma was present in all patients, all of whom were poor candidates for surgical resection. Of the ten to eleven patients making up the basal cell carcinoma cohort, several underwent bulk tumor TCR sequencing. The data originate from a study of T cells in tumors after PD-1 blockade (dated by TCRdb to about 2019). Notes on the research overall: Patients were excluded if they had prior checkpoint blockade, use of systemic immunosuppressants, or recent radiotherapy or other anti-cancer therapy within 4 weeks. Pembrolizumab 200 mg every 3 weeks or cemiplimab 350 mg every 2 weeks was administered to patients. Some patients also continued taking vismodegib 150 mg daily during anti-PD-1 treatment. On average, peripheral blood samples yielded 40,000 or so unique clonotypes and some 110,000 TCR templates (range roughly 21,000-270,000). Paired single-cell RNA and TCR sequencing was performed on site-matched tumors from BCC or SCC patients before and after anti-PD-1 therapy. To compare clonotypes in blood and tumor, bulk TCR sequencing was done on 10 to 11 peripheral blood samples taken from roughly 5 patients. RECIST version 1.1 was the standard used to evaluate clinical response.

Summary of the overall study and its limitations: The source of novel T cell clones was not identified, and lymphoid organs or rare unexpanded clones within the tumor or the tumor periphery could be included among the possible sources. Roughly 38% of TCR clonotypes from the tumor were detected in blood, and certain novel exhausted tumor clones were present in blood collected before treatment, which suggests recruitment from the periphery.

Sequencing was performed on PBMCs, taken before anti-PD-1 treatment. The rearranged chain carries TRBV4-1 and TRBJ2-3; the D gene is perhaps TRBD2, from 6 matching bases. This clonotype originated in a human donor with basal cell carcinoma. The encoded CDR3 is CASSLRVAGTDTQYF. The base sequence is TGCGCCAGCAGCCTGAGGGTAGCGGGCACAGATACGCAGTATTTT.